This entry describes one T cell receptor beta chain. The antigen is unknown. V was clipped by 5 bases and J by 5 bases, with 10 bases between them. This CDR3 region has 12 residues. Germline CDR1 is GTSNPN and CDR2 is SVGIG (reference sequence). Extracted RNA was reverse transcribed into cDNA, the sequencing template. TCRdb keeps only in-frame clones here, not all; method: immunoSEQ multiplex PCR. The sample contains hundreds of thousands of clones, approximately 52% of which appear only once. The sample originates from a study of CD8+ T cells in alopecia areata. Points from the study as a whole: In scalp samples, resident alphabeta T cells of normal skin are also sequenced.

This receptor was identified in a human donor with alopecia areata. This specimen was CD4+ T cells sorted from blood, taken at week 0. This chain links TRBV30 with TRBJ1-5; D not certain. In DNA form, the CDR3 reads TGTGCCTGGGGACGGCGGGATCAGCCCCAGCATTTT. As protein: CAWGRRDQPQHF. The complete variable domain, with remaining parts taken from reference TRBV30 and TRBJ1-5, reads SQTIHQWPATLVQPVGSPLSLECTVEGTSNPNLYWYRQAAGRGLQLLFYSVGIGQISSEVPQNLSASRPQDRQFILSSKKLLLSDSGFYLCAWGRRDQPQHFGDGTRLSIL.